These 5 T cell receptor beta chains came from one sample sequenced in a study of CD8+CD57+ T cells in acquired aplastic anemia. For CDR3 and TCR beta VDJ profiling, genomic DNA was the template used. TCRdb re-derived calls from the reads in MiXCR, one entry per CDR3 protein. The sample lists about 110,000 distinct CDR3 sequences; 51% were seen once. The sample consisted of sorted CD4+, CD8+, or CD8+CD57+ T cells (not recorded which) from PBMCs. These receptors all come from a human donor in good health, serving as a control.

This clonotype was observed at least ten times. The chain carries TRBV20-1 and TRBJ2-3, with D possibly being TRBD2 (7 bases). V was trimmed by 6 bases and J by 2 bases, leaving 24 bases between them. The CDR3 sequence is 17 residues long. CDR1 is DFQATT, CDR2 SNEGSKA, per germline (reference sequence). The chain's CDR3 is CSAPSGGGIPITDTQYF. DNA for the CDR3: TGCAGTGCCCCTAGCGGAGGGGGAATACCGATCACAGATACGCAGTATTTT.

This chain links TRBV4-2 with TRBJ1-5, with D uncertain. Germline V gene lookup returns CDR1 LGHNA and CDR2 YNFKEQ. The V gene lost 3 bases and the J gene lost 6 bases, with 15 bases spanning the gap. The CDR3 length is 15 residues. The CDR3 sequence is CASSQGDGSTQPQHF. The CDR3, as DNA: TGTGCCAGCAGCCAGGGCGACGGATCAACTCAGCCCCAGCATTTT.

This clonotype appeared a single time. This chain links TRBV4-1 with TRBJ2-5; D is uncertain. CDR1 and CDR2 (germline): MGHRA, YSYEKL. This CDR3 region has 13 residues. V lost 1 base and J 5 bases, leaving 8 bases between the germline ends. The CDR3 DNA follows: TGCGCCAGCAGCCAAGCGGGTCGGGAGACCCAGTACTTC. Its protein is CASSQAGRETQYF.

This clonotype was detected ten times or more. The rearrangement uses TRBV4-1 and TRBJ1-1; D remains unclear. Germline lookup yields CDR1 MGHRA and CDR2 YSYEKL. V lost 2 bases to trimming and J lost 4 bases, with 8 bases between them. The CDR3 contains 13 residues. The CDR3 reads CASSQSEFTEAFF. The DNA for the CDR3 is TGCGCCAGCAGCCAATCGGAGTTCACTGAAGCTTTCTTT.

The gene calls are TRBV2 and TRBJ1-1, with D tentatively TRBD1 (6 bases). The V end was cut by 0 bases, the J end by 4 bases, with 12 bases between. The CDR3 sequence is 15 residues long. CDR1 SNHLY and CDR2 FYNNEI come from the germline V gene. The CDR3 loop is CASSEALRGSTEAFF. The DNA of the CDR3 is TGTGCCAGCAGTGAAGCGCTTAGGGGGAGCACTGAAGCTTTCTTT.